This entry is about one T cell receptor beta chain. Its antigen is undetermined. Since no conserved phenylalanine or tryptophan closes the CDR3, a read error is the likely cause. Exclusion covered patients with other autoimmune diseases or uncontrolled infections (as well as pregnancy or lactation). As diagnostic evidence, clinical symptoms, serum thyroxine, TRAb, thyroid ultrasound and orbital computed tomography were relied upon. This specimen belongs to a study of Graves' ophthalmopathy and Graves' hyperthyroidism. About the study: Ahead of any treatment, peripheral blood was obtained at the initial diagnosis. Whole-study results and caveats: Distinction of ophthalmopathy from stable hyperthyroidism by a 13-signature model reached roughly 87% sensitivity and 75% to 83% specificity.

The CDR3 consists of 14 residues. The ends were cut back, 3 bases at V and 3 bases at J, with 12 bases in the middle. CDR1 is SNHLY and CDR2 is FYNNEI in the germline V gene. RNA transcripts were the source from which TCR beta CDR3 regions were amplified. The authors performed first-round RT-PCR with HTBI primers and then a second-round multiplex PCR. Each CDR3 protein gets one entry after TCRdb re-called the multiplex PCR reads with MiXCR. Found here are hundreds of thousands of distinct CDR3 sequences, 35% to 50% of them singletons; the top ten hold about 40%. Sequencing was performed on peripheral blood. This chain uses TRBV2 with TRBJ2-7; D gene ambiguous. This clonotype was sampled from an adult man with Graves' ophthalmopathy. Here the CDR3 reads CASSDEGYGYEQYY. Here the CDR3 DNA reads TGTGCCAGCAGTGATGAAGGGTATGGCTACGAGCAGTACTAC.